These 30 T cell receptor beta chains share one sample of origin, sequenced in a study of blood T cell repertoires in COVID-19. TCRdb keeps only in-frame clones here, not all; method: immunoSEQ multiplex PCR. The table lists about 400,000 clones, approximately 88% of them singletons. The sequenced sample consisted of PBMCs or T cells enriched from blood (not recorded which). Every receptor here comes from a woman in her thirties or forties with acute COVID-19.

CDR3 nucleotides: TGCGCCAGCAGCTTGGAACCGGGGAGTCGTAATTCACCCCTCCACTTT. Translated: CASSLEPGSRNSPLHF. The rearrangement links TRBV5-1 to TRBJ1-6; no definite D call. This CDR3 is built from 16 residues. Per germline, CDR1 SGHRS and CDR2 YFSETQ. Trimming pared 0 bases from V and 6 bases from J, leaving 13 bases between.

The V call is TRBV25-1, the J call TRBJ1-2; 10 bases agree with TRBD1. The CDR3 has 16 residues. J lost 6 bases, V lost 5 bases, and 12 bases had no gene match. Germline CDR1 reads MGHDK; CDR2 reads SYGVNS. CDR3 coding DNA: TGTGCCAGCAGTTCGGGACAGGGGCTGCTTCTTCATGGCTACACCTTC. It is translated as CASSSGQGLLLHGYTF.

As regards this clone: The junction departs from germline at one end; a sequencing error may be responsible. V gene TRBV5-1 combines with J gene TRBJ2-3, with 11 bases that match TRBD2. CDR1 and CDR2 (germline): SGHRS, YFSETQ. The CDR3 length is 15 residues. The CDR3 here is CASSITSGGDHRRNF. As DNA, the CDR3 is TGCGCCAGCAGCATAACTAGCGGGGGAGATCACAGGCGGAATTTT. Full variable domain (rest looked up from reference TRBV5-1 and TRBJ2-3): KAGVTQTPRYLIKTRGQQVTLSCSPISGHRSVSWYQQTPGQGLQFLFEYFSETQRNKGNFPGRFSGRQFSNSRSEMNVSTLELGDSALYLCASSITSGGDHRRNFGPGTRLTVL.

The chain couples TRBV5-4 to TRBJ2-2; no firm D call. Trimming left V 2 bases short and J 1 base short, with 9 bases between. Per germline, CDR1 SGHNT and CDR2 YYREEE (reference sequence). There are 15 residues in the CDR3. CDR3 in amino acids: CASSFFTVNTGELFF. CDR3 nucleotides: TGTGCCAGCAGCTTCTTCACAGTGAACACCGGGGAGCTGTTTTTT.

The rearrangement links TRBV4-1 to TRBJ2-7, with TRBD2 as a possible D gene (5 bases). Trimming stripped 2 bases from V and 6 bases from J, with 8 bases between. Germline V CDR1 and CDR2: MGHRA, YSYEKL. There are 12 residues in the CDR3. CDR3 in amino acids: CASSQIAGEQYF. CDR3 DNA sequence: TGCGCCAGCAGCCAAATCGCGGGCGAGCAGTACTTC.

This chain's CDR3 is CASSESGARQPQHF. The CDR3 DNA reads TGTGCCAGCAGTGAATCAGGGGCAAGACAGCCCCAGCATTTT. This sequence joins TRBV6-1 and TRBJ1-5, with a weak D call TRBD1 (6 bases). The CDR3 runs to 14 residues. CDR1 and CDR2 (germline): MNHNS, SASEGT. V shed 2 bases and J shed 7 bases, with 12 bases lying between them.

V usage is TRBV6-5 and J usage is TRBJ1-1, with D possibly being TRBD1 (6 bases). The germline V gene has CDR1 MNHEY and CDR2 SVGAGI. The CDR3 runs to 15 residues. Trimming pared 0 bases from V and 0 bases from J, leaving 8 bases between. CDR3 DNA sequence: TGTGCCAGCAGTTACTCTAAGGGGGTGAACACTGAAGCTTTCTTT. Encoded protein: CASSYSKGVNTEAFF.

The CDR3 nucleotides read TGTGCCAGTAGTAGCGGACAGCCTTATAGCAATCAGCCCCAGCATTTT. Amino acids: CASSSGQPYSNQPQHF. V gene TRBV19 combines with J gene TRBJ1-5; D is possibly TRBD1 (6 bases). V gave up 4 bases and J gave up 0 bases, with 13 bases separating them. Germline lookup yields CDR1 LNHDA and CDR2 SQIVND (reference sequence). This CDR3 is 16 amino acids long.

The CDR3 sequence is CASSLTQSTDTQYF. The CDR3 DNA is TGTGCCAGCAGCTTGACACAGAGCACAGATACGCAGTATTTT. The chain uses TRBV7-9 and TRBJ2-3; D gene ambiguous. Trimming took 3 bases from V and 0 from J, leaving 7 bases between them. The CDR3 extends over 14 amino acids. Germline assignment: CDR1 SEHNR and CDR2 FQNEAQ (reference sequence). Variable domain in full (rest from reference TRBV7-9 and TRBJ2-3): DTGVSQNPRHKITKRGQNVTFRCDPISEHNRLYWYRQTLGQGPEFLTYFQNEAQLEKSRLLSDRFSAERPKGSFSTLEIQRTEQGDSAMYLCASSLTQSTDTQYFGPGTRLTVL.

The chain combines TRBV12-3 or TRBV12-4 with TRBJ1-5, with TRBD1 as a possible D gene (5 bases). The ends were cut back, 6 bases at V and 5 bases at J, with 11 bases in the middle. The CDR3 runs to 13 residues. The CDR3 loop is CASRIQQDQPQHF. The CDR3 nucleotides are TGTGCCAGCAGGATACAACAGGATCAGCCCCAGCATTTT.

J is TRBJ1-2 and V is TRBV5-1; 7 bases fit TRBD1. The CDR3 contains 15 residues. The germline V gene has CDR1 SGHRS and CDR2 YFSETQ. Trimming removed 4 bases from V and 4 bases from J; junction bases left unmatched: 10. The CDR3 region has the DNA TGCGCCAGCAGCCCGGGACAGCAATTAGGCTATGGCTACACCTTC. Translated: CASSPGQQLGYGYTF. Looking up the rest from reference TRBV5-1 and TRBJ1-2 gives the full variable domain: KAGVTQTPRYLIKTRGQQVTLSCSPISGHRSVSWYQQTPGQGLQFLFEYFSETQRNKGNFPGRFSGRQFSNSRSEMNVSTLELGDSALYLCASSPGQQLGYGYTFGSGTRLTVV.

In its sample, this clone was seen once. The chain combines TRBV1 with TRBJ1-3; no DNA check was done on the table's D call, TRBD1. TRBV1 corresponds to a pseudogene. CDR3 length: 15 residues. The DNA for the CDR3 is TGCACCAGCAGCCATTTCCCGCAGGGGAGAAACACCATATATTTT. It translates to CTSSHFPQGRNTIYF.

This clone was counted a single time. V is TRBV2 and J is TRBJ2-2, with 8 bases aligning to TRBD2. Germline V gene lookup returns CDR1 SNHLY and CDR2 FYNNEI. This CDR3 is built from 14 residues. Trimming at V came to 6 bases and at J to 5 bases, leaving 5 bases not matched to a gene. The CDR3 DNA is TGTGCCAGCAGGGGGCGCGGGGGGACCGGGGAGCTGTTTTTT. Translation: CASRGRGGTGELFF.

This rearrangement joins TRBV5-4 to TRBJ1-1; the D is unclear. Deletions cut 0 bases from V and 0 bases from J, with 6 bases between. Germline V gives CDR1 SGHNT, CDR2 YYREEE (reference sequence). This CDR3 region has 14 residues. Here the CDR3 reads CASSLAGMNTEAFF. The DNA of the CDR3 is TGTGCCAGCAGCTTGGCGGGGATGAACACTGAAGCTTTCTTT.

V usage is TRBV19 and J usage is TRBJ2-7; no clear D gene. With 5 bases removed from V and 3 bases from J, the gap between germline ends came to 11 bases. The germline V gene has CDR1 LNHDA and CDR2 SQIVND (reference sequence). The length of the CDR3 is 13 residues. This chain's CDR3 is CASSEDPLYEQYF. In DNA, the CDR3 is TGTGCCAGTAGTGAGGATCCCCTCTACGAGCAGTACTTC.

The V call is TRBV4-1, the J call TRBJ2-1; D remains unclear. This CDR3 region has 12 residues. The germline V gene encodes CDR1 MGHRA and CDR2 YSYEKL. V dropped 2 bases and J dropped 5 bases, with 4 bases sitting between them. The CDR3 DNA is TGCGCCAGCAGCCAATTAGACAATGAGCAGTTCTTC. It is translated as CASSQLDNEQFF.

DNA of the CDR3: TGCGCCAGCAGCCCCCGACATAACGAGAACACTGAAGCTTTCTTT. This sequence encodes CASSPRHNENTEAFF. This chain joins TRBV5-1 and TRBJ1-1; D uncertain. The V end was cut by 4 bases, the J end by 1 base, with 14 bases between. CDR3 length: 15 residues. The germline V gene has CDR1 SGHRS and CDR2 YFSETQ.

On this clone: Its ends do not fully match the called genes, so a read error is possible. The genes are TRBV19 and TRBJ2-7, with D perhaps TRBD1 (6 bases). This CDR3 is built from 16 residues. The V gene's germline CDR1 is LNHDA and CDR2 SQIVND (reference sequence). Written as DNA, the CDR3 is TGTGCCAGTAGTAGAAAAGCTACCGAACCGGGACAAGTCTACGCCTTC. Protein product: CASSRKATEPGQVYAF.

The rearrangement joins TRBV11-3 to TRBJ2-3; 7 nucleotides align to TRBD1. Germline V gene sequence: CDR1 SGHNT, CDR2 YENEEA. J lost 0 bases, V lost 4 bases, and 4 bases had no gene match. The CDR3 has 15 amino acids. CDR3 nucleotides: TGTGCCAGCAGCTCCCGGACAGGTAGCACAGATACGCAGTATTTT. This gives the protein CASSSRTGSTDTQYF.

The chain has TRBV5-1 and TRBJ1-1; possibly TRBD1 for D (5 bases). The CDR3 length is 15 residues. The V and J ends lost 0 bases and 4 bases respectively, with 13 bases between them. Per the germline V gene, CDR1 is SGHRS and CDR2 is YFSETQ. CDR3 region: CASSLVGGKGTEAFF. CDR3 sequence (DNA): TGCGCCAGCAGCTTGGTGGGGGGAAAGGGCACTGAAGCTTTCTTT.

The chain combines TRBV5-6 with TRBJ2-1, with TRBD1 as a possible D gene (5 bases). Looked up from germline, CDR1 is SGHDT and CDR2 is YYEEEE. This CDR3 comprises 14 residues. Trimming removed 4 bases from V and 6 bases from J, with 14 bases in between. The CDR3 loop is CASSKRQQINEQFF. The CDR3 DNA is TGTGCCAGCAGCAAAAGACAGCAAATCAATGAGCAGTTCTTC.

Turning to this clone: This CDR3 is also generated by other DNA sequences in the sample. The chain carries TRBV30 and TRBJ2-7; D perhaps matches TRBD1 (6 bases). CDR1 is GTSNPN, CDR2 SVGIG, per germline (reference sequence). Trimming left V 0 bases short and J 2 bases short, with 11 bases between. This CDR3 is 14 amino acids long. The CDR3 is CAWSVQAGAYEQYF. The CDR3 DNA reads as TGTGCCTGGAGTGTACAGGCAGGGGCCTACGAGCAGTACTTC.

The J gene is TRBJ1-2, the V gene TRBV12-5, with 9 bases that match TRBD1. CDR1 is LGHNT, CDR2 FRNRAP, per germline. This CDR3 is built from 14 residues. With V trimmed by 1 base and J by 6 bases, 3 bases remained unmatched. CDR3 nucleotide sequence: TGTGCTAGTGGTTTGGGAGACAGGGGGGATGGCTACACCTTC. Its translation is CASGLGDRGDGYTF.

The gene calls are TRBV4-1 and TRBJ2-3, with D possibly TRBD2 on 6 matching bases. The CDR3 is 16 residues long. Trimming took 4 bases from V and 1 from J, leaving 15 bases between them. The germline CDR1 and CDR2 sequences are MGHRA and YSYEKL. CDR3 protein: CASSPRGSGGTDTQYF. The CDR3 bases are TGCGCCAGCAGCCCTCGCGGATCGGGGGGCACAGATACGCAGTATTTT.

This chain links TRBV27 with TRBJ1-6; possibly TRBD1 for D (6 bases). With 5 bases removed from V and 5 bases from J, the gap between germline ends came to 16 bases. The CDR3 length is 16 residues. Germline lookup yields CDR1 MNHEY and CDR2 SMNVEV (reference sequence). The CDR3 sequence: CASSKGQTRNNSPLHF. The DNA for the CDR3 is TGTGCCAGCAGTAAAGGACAGACCCGGAATAATTCACCCCTCCACTTT.

This clone was picked up a small number of times. J is TRBJ1-3 and V is TRBV5-1, with D uncertain. Germline lookup yields CDR1 SGHRS and CDR2 YFSETQ. The CDR3 runs to 14 residues. Trimming stripped 7 bases from V and 0 bases from J, with 11 bases between. The CDR3 loop reads CASAVPSSGNTIYF. In DNA, the CDR3 is TGCGCCAGCGCTGTTCCGAGCTCTGGAAACACCATATATTTT.

V and J are TRBV19 and TRBJ1-1, with 8 bases matching TRBD1. V was pared by 8 bases and J by 1 base, with 6 bases of the junction left unmatched. The length of the CDR3 is 14 residues. Germline V gene sequence: CDR1 LNHDA, CDR2 SQIVND (reference sequence). As DNA, the CDR3 is TGTGCCAGTGGCGGACAGGGAGGGAACACTGAAGCTTTCTTT. Translated: CASGGQGGNTEAFF.

Details on this clone: At one end the junction does not follow the germline gene, possibly because of a read error. The chain is built from TRBV3-1 (or the pseudogene TRBV3-2) and TRBJ1-2; D gene ambiguous. Germline loops: CDR1 LGHDT, CDR2 YNNKEL (reference sequence). This CDR3 is 12 amino acids long. In DNA form, the CDR3 reads TGTGCCAGCAGCCAAGGGGCCGGACTCCGAGACTTC. Its protein product is CASSQGAGLRDF.

The gene calls are TRBV28 and TRBJ2-5; TRBD1 matches at 11 bases. Losses at the gene ends were 4 bases for V and 7 bases for J; bases not matched to a gene: 14. CDR1 is MDHEN, CDR2 SYDVKM, per germline. This CDR3 has 17 residues. CDR3 region: CASSSARWGQGELTQYF. Written as DNA, the CDR3 is TGTGCCAGCAGTTCCGCAAGGTGGGGACAGGGGGAGTTGACCCAGTACTTC.

The gene calls are TRBV5-8 and TRBJ1-6, with a weak D call TRBD1 (5 bases). The germline V gene encodes CDR1 SGHTS and CDR2 YDEGEE. The CDR3 is 15 amino acids. Between the trimmed V and J ends, which lost 10 bases and 7 bases, there was a span of 21 bases. The CDR3 DNA follows: TGTGCCTGCCTCCCGGTACCGACAGTCAATTCACCCCTCCACTTT. Protein: CACLPVPTVNSPLHF.